This record covers a single T cell receptor beta chain. As yet, its antigen is unknown. This sample was taken from a study of T cell responses to AZD1222 COVID-19 vaccine. General observations from the study: Close to half of spike-specific TCRs reportedly recognize unmutated variant regions. Donors, mostly white British, included more females; clonal diversity was possibly underestimated.

Some clones are missing from TCRdb's copy, which holds only in-frame ones; the method was immunoSEQ multiplex PCR. The sample has tens of thousands of clones, roughly 88% seen once; the top ten hold 4.7%. The CDR3 runs to 19 residues. The germline V and J ends were trimmed by 1 base and 1 base, with 20 bases remaining between them. Looked up from germline, CDR1 is SGHTA and CDR2 is FQGNSA. This receptor was identified in an adult in good health. The V and J genes are TRBV7-2 and TRBJ1-3; no clear D. The sample consisted of peripheral blood, taken on day 0 of MenACWY control vaccination. This CDR3 reads CASSLVGWQDPPSGNTIYF. The DNA for the CDR3 is TGTGCCAGCAGCTTAGTCGGTTGGCAGGACCCCCCGTCTGGAAACACCATATATTTT.